The 30 T cell receptor beta chains below were found in one sample sequenced in a study of glioma-infiltrating T cells (TCRdb year 2016). The data were produced on an Illumina MiSeq. The iRepertoire nested amplicon-rescue multiplex PCR (arm-PCR) platform was used to amplify TCR alpha and beta CDR3 regions from RNA. TCRdb's own reprocessing of the public reads used fastp at Q25 and MiXCR and kept productive beta chains. For every CDR3 protein sequence, its rows merge into one entry that carries the most common genes and DNA. This sample lists approximately 89,000 distinct CDR3 sequences; about 25% were detected once. Under 8.5% of the sample is held by the ten biggest clonotypes. The source material was glioma tissue, nonneoplastic brain tissue, or PBMCs (not recorded which). The source is a human donor with low-grade glioma or glioblastoma, undergoing nonglioma brain surgery, or in good health (not recorded which).

The rearrangement joins TRBV5-1 to TRBJ1-1, with TRBD1 matching over 7 bases. V trimming: 4 bases; J trimming: 8 bases; junction bases outside the gene matches: 8. The germline V gene encodes CDR1 SGHRS and CDR2 YFSETQ. The CDR3 runs to 13 residues. CDR3 sequence reads: CASSLTPGQEAFF. CDR3 DNA sequence: TGCGCCAGCAGCCTAACCCCGGGACAGGAAGCTTTCTTT.

This clonotype has at least ten counts. The CDR3 region is CASHPWGSNQPQHF. The CDR3 bases are TGTGCCAGCCATCCATGGGGAAGCAATCAGCCCCAGCATTTT. The V call is TRBV27, the J call TRBJ1-5, with D unresolved. CDR3 length equals 14 residues. Looked up from germline, CDR1 is MNHEY and CDR2 is SMNVEV (reference sequence). V was shortened by 8 bases and J by 1 base, with 12 bases between the two germline ends.

This clonotype was recorded many times. The V call is TRBV29-1, the J call TRBJ1-1; tentative D call: TRBD1 (5 bases). This CDR3 contains 10 residues. Germline V gene sequence: CDR1 SQVTM, CDR2 ANQGSEA. Trimming took off 6 bases at V and 8 bases at J, with 10 bases between the two ends. CDR3 region: CSVGGIEAFF. The DNA of the CDR3 is TGCAGCGTCGGGGGGATCGAAGCTTTCTTT.

This clonotype has ten or more counts. This chain uses TRBV19 with TRBJ2-5; D is unresolved. V shed 6 bases and J shed 3 bases, with 14 bases lying between them. CDR3 length: 14 amino acids. Germline CDR1 is LNHDA and CDR2 is SQIVND (reference sequence). The CDR3 sequence: CASRALGVEETQYF. CDR3 DNA sequence: TGTGCCAGTAGGGCGCTTGGGGTTGAAGAGACCCAGTACTTC.

This clonotype was picked up many times. This sequence joins TRBV7-2 and TRBJ2-5, with 8 bases fitting TRBD2. Germline loops: CDR1 SGHTA, CDR2 FQGNSA. This CDR3 is built from 13 residues. V lost 4 bases to trimming and J lost 9 bases; unmatched junction nucleotides: 7. The CDR3 nucleotides are TGTGCCAGCAGCTCCCGGACTAGCAGAGCCCAGTACTTC. It encodes CASSSRTSRAQYF. Filled out from reference TRBV7-2 and TRBJ2-5, the complete variable domain reads GAGVSQSPSNKVTEKGKDVELRCDPISGHTALYWYRQSLGQGLEFLIYFQGNSAPDKSGLPSDRFSAERTGGSVSTLTIQRTQQEDSAVYLCASSSRTSRAQYFGPGTRLLVL.

In this sample, this clonotype turned up many times. The chain has TRBV7-2 and TRBJ1-1, with TRBD1 identical over 8 bases. Germline V lookup: CDR1 SGHTA, CDR2 FQGNSA. Trimming at V came to 1 base and at J to 5 bases, leaving 6 bases not matched to a gene. The CDR3 loop spans 15 amino acids. The CDR3 DNA is TGTGCCAGCAGCTTAGGGACAGGGACTAGGACTGAAGCTTTCTTT. Amino acid sequence: CASSLGTGTRTEAFF.

Note on this clonotype: A read error may explain this, as a much larger clone is one base away. V usage is TRBV7-2 and J usage is TRBJ1-5, with D possibly matching TRBD1 (5 bases). The CDR3 has 15 amino acids. Germline V gene sequence: CDR1 SGHTA, CDR2 FQGNSA. The CDR3 DNA sequence: TGTGCCAGCAGCGTAGCAGGGTTTGCCAATCAGCCCCAGCATTTT. It encodes CASSVAGFANQPQHF.

This clonotype was counted many times. Here the CDR3 reads CASSLRRDAHGYTF. The CDR3 region has the DNA TGTGCCAGCAGCTTACGCAGGGATGCGCATGGCTACACCTTC. The chain is built from TRBV7-2 and TRBJ1-2, with TRBD1 as a possible D gene (5 bases). In germline, CDR1 is SGHTA, CDR2 FQGNSA. The length of the CDR3 is 14 residues. Trimming stripped 2 bases from V and 6 bases from J, with 13 bases between.

This clonotype was seen repeatedly, ten times or more. The V and J genes are TRBV7-2 and TRBJ2-5, with a tentative D call TRBD2 (6 bases). V lost 5 bases and J 0 bases, leaving 13 bases between the germline ends. The CDR3 has 15 amino acids. Looked up from germline, CDR1 is SGHTA and CDR2 is FQGNSA. The chain's CDR3 is CASSQRVLNQETQYF. DNA of the CDR3: TGTGCCAGCAGCCAGCGGGTCCTCAACCAAGAGACCCAGTACTTC. Supplemented by reference TRBV7-2 and TRBJ2-5, the full variable domain reads GAGVSQSPSNKVTEKGKDVELRCDPISGHTALYWYRQSLGQGLEFLIYFQGNSAPDKSGLPSDRFSAERTGGSVSTLTIQRTQQEDSAVYLCASSQRVLNQETQYFGPGTRLLVL.

This clonotype came up a few times. The chain recombines TRBV3-1 with TRBJ1-3; 7 positions match TRBD1. Trimming took 5 bases from V and 1 from J; bases not matched to a gene: 2. Germline values: CDR1 LGHDT, CDR2 YNNKEL (reference sequence). This CDR3 is built from 14 residues. CDR3: CASSSTGSGNTIYF. In nucleotides, the CDR3 is TGTGCCAGCAGCTCGACAGGGTCTGGAAACACCATATATTTT.

This clonotype was recorded at least ten times. The rearrangement uses TRBV27 and TRBJ1-5; 7 bases fit TRBD1. This CDR3 comprises 14 residues. Trimming took 6 bases from V and 6 from J; bases not matched to a gene: 8. Looked up from germline, CDR1 is MNHEY and CDR2 is SMNVEV (reference sequence). Here the CDR3 reads CASSPRQGGQPQHF. The CDR3 bases are TGTGCCAGCAGCCCCCGACAGGGAGGTCAGCCCCAGCATTTT.

This clonotype came up many times. This sequence joins TRBV6-1 and TRBJ2-3; D is undetermined. In germline, CDR1 is MNHNS, CDR2 SASEGT. The V end was cut by 6 bases, the J end by 2 bases, with 6 bases between. CDR3 size: 12 residues. This CDR3 is CASSQNTDTQYF. In nucleotides, the CDR3 is TGTGCCAGCAGCCAAAACACAGATACGCAGTATTTT.

Ten or more counts support this clonotype. CDR3 DNA: TGTGCCAGCAGCGGCCGGGACGCCCCCACGCCCCTCCACTTT. Residues: CASSGRDAPTPLHF. The chain joins TRBV3-1 to TRBJ1-6; D is perhaps TRBD1 (5 bases). The CDR3 contains 14 residues. V lost 5 bases and J lost 13, with 18 bases in between. Germline CDR1 reads LGHDT; CDR2 reads YNNKEL (reference sequence).

The rearrangement uses TRBV7-2 and TRBJ2-2; D is possibly TRBD2 (5 bases). CDR3 length: 15 residues. Germline V gene sequence: CDR1 SGHTA, CDR2 FQGNSA. With 6 bases removed from V and 4 bases from J, the gap between germline ends came to 15 bases. CDR3 sequence: CASSRTPRGTGELFF. The CDR3 DNA sequence: TGTGCCAGCAGTCGGACTCCCCGAGGCACCGGGGAGCTGTTTTTT.

The V gene is TRBV19, the J gene TRBJ2-3; D is possibly TRBD1 (5 bases). V was shortened by 8 bases and J by 6 bases, with 18 bases between the two germline ends. The CDR3 sequence is 14 residues long. Germline V gene sequence: CDR1 LNHDA, CDR2 SQIVND (reference sequence). CDR3 sequence (DNA): TGTGCCAGTCGGAATGGGGCCCCTGGGGATACGCAGTATTTT. It translates to CASRNGAPGDTQYF.

This clonotype was recorded many times. The chain has TRBV5-4 and TRBJ1-2, with 8 bases identical to TRBD1. Germline V gives CDR1 SGHNT, CDR2 YYREEE (reference sequence). This CDR3 has 14 residues. The junction had 5 bases not matched to a gene; V was cut back by 3 bases and J by 4 bases. CDR3 coding DNA: TGTGCCAGCAGCTCGACCGGACAGGGCTATGGCTACACCTTC. It codes for CASSSTGQGYGYTF.

CDR3 in DNA: TGTGCCGTAGGACTAGCGGGGGGCACAGATACGCAGCATTTT. Translation gives CAVGLAGGTDTQHF. This rearrangement joins TRBV12-3 or TRBV12-4 to TRBJ2-3, with D possibly being TRBD1 (6 bases). The J call may not be correct, given that the DNA end is closer to TRBJ1-5. The CDR3 consists of 14 residues.

Details on this clonotype: The junction and the germline gene differ at one end; a read error may be behind it. The chain has TRBV12-3 or TRBV12-4 and TRBJ2-5; the match to TRBD2 covers 7 bases. This CDR3 has 14 residues. The CDR3 region is CASRLAGIGETQYF. The CDR3 DNA reads as TGTGCCAGCAGATTAGCGGGTATAGGGGAGACCCAGTACTTC.

The sample holds many counts of this clonotype. The V and J genes are TRBV27 and TRBJ2-4; a possible D gene is TRBD2 (6 bases). Trimming pared 5 bases from V and 3 bases from J, leaving 14 bases between. This CDR3 is built from 15 residues. The germline gives CDR1 MNHEY, CDR2 SMNVEV (reference sequence). Here the CDR3 reads CASSARQGGKNIQYF. The CDR3 coding sequence is TGTGCCAGCAGTGCCCGTCAGGGAGGCAAAAACATTCAGTACTTC.

Regarding this clonotype: A read error may be the cause here, since a much bigger clone is one base away. V usage is TRBV6-1 and J usage is TRBJ1-2; tentatively, D is TRBD1 (6 bases). The CDR3 spans 14 residues. Germline assignment: CDR1 MNHNS and CDR2 SASEGT. Written as DNA, the CDR3 is TGTGCCAGCATCGCCACAGGGCGCGACGACGGCTACATCTTC. Amino acid sequence: CASIATGRDDGYIF.

In the case of this clonotype: Germline is not matched at one junction end, which may reflect a read error. The chain recombines TRBV6-2 or TRBV6-3 with TRBJ2-2; no firm D call. The length of the CDR3 is 13 residues. Germline V gene lookup returns CDR1 MNHEY and CDR2 SVGEGT. The CDR3 is CACSYLGTGELFF. The CDR3 coding sequence is TGTGCCTGCAGTTACCTCGGGACCGGGGAGCTGTTTTTT.

This clonotype was counted ten times or more. The V call is TRBV24-1, the J call TRBJ2-5; TRBD1 matches at 8 bases. The CDR3 covers 15 residues. Germline CDR1 and CDR2: KGHDR and SFDVKD. The ends lost 1 base at V and 3 bases at J; junction bases unmatched: 3. CDR3: CATSDFGQGKETQYF. The CDR3 coding sequence is TGTGCCACCAGTGATTTTGGACAGGGAAAAGAGACCCAGTACTTC.

In this sample, this clonotype is medium-sized. The genes are TRBV6-1 and TRBJ2-1; 10 nucleotides match TRBD2. Trimming cost V 5 bases and J 9 bases; bases outside gene matches: 10. CDR1 MNHNS and CDR2 SASEGT come from the germline V gene. This CDR3 region has 15 residues. CDR3 sequence reads: CASSWTSGSVGEQFF. The CDR3 region has the DNA TGTGCCAGCAGTTGGACTAGCGGTAGCGTAGGTGAGCAGTTCTTC.

This clonotype came up many times. This chain connects TRBV7-8 to TRBJ1-5, with unresolved D. Germline V gives CDR1 SGHVS, CDR2 FQNEAQ. Trimming removed 2 bases from V and 0 bases from J, with 11 bases in between. CDR3 size: 16 residues. As DNA, the CDR3 is TGTGCCAGCAGCTTAAGGGAATTAAATAGCAATCAGCCCCAGCATTTT. This sequence encodes CASSLRELNSNQPQHF.

The CDR3 spells CASSQATESFYEQYF. The CDR3 DNA sequence: TGCGCCAGCAGCCAAGCGACAGAGTCTTTCTACGAGCAGTACTTC. The rearrangement joins TRBV4-1 to TRBJ2-7; the D gene is possibly TRBD1 (5 bases). CDR3 size: 15 residues. Germline lookup yields CDR1 MGHRA and CDR2 YSYEKL. The V and J ends lost 1 base and 3 bases respectively, with 13 bases between them.

Many counts were recorded for this clonotype. For the CDR3, the DNA is TGTGCCAGCAGTCCCGGGTTCTCCACAGATACGCAGTATTTT. It is translated as CASSPGFSTDTQYF. This chain connects TRBV6-1 to TRBJ2-3, with no clear D. The CDR3 is made up of 14 amino acids. From germline, CDR1 is MNHNS and CDR2 SASEGT. Trimming removed 5 bases from V and 2 bases from J, with 11 bases in between.

Sample share makes this clonotype medium-sized (0.01 to 0.1%). J is TRBJ1-1 and V is TRBV6-1; 7 bases line up with TRBD1. CDR3 size: 15 residues. From germline, CDR1 is MNHNS and CDR2 SASEGT. Trimming took 5 bases from V and 4 from J; bases not matched to a gene: 10. The CDR3 is CASSSLDRVSTEAFF. The DNA of the CDR3 is TGTGCCAGCAGTTCCCTCGACAGGGTGTCCACTGAAGCTTTCTTT.

The chain uses TRBV20-1 and TRBJ2-5, with a tentative D call TRBD2 (5 bases). Germline CDR1 DFQATT, CDR2 SNEGSKA (reference sequence). With 7 bases removed from V and 12 bases from J, the gap between germline ends came to 36 bases. The CDR3 has 17 residues. Here the CDR3 reads CSDRPFLGLREGEHKYF. CDR3 sequence (DNA): TGCAGTGATCGTCCATTCCTGGGATTACGGGAAGGAGAGCACAAGTACTTC.

For this clonotype: With a much larger clone just one base away, this may be a read error. The chain combines TRBV24-1 with TRBJ2-1; 7 bases align to TRBD1. Germline assignment: CDR1 KGHDR and CDR2 SFDVKD. This CDR3 spans 17 amino acids. CDR3 residues: CAASDPRQGTSYNEQFF. The CDR3 nucleotides read TGTGCCGCCAGTGACCCCCGACAGGGAACCTCCTACAATGAGCAGTTCTTC.

Comment on this clonotype: A read error is possible here, since a much larger clone lies one base away. The rearrangement links TRBV29-1 to TRBJ1-1, with TRBD1 as a possible D gene (5 bases). The CDR3 consists of 13 residues. CDR1 is SQVTM and CDR2 is ANQGSEA in the germline V gene. The CDR3 coding sequence is TGCAGCGTTGGGTTTCGGGGGTCCACTGAAGATTTCTTT. The encoded protein is CSVGFRGSTEDFF.